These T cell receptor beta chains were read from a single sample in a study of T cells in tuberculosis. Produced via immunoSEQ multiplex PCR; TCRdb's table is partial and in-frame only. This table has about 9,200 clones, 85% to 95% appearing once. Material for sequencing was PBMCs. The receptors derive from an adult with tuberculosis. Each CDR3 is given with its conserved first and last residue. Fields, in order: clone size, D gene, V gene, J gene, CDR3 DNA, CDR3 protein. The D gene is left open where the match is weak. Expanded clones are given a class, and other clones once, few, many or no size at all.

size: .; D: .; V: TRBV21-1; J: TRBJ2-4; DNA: TGTGCCAGCGGGCCGGGGAACCTAGCCAAAAACATTCAGTACTTC; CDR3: CASGPGNLAKNIQYF
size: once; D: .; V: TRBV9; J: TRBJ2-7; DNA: TGTGCCAGCAGCGTGCAGGGGCAAGGAGAGCAGTACTTC; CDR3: CASSVQGQGEQYF
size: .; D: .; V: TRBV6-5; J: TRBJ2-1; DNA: TGTGCCAGCAGTGGGGCCACCCGGGCCAATGAGCAGTTCTTC; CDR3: CASSGATRANEQFF
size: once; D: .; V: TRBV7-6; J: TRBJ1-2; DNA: TGTGCCAGCAGCTTTGCCCCTAATCGCGGGTACACCTTC; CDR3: CASSFAPNRGYTF
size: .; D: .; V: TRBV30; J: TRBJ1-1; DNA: TGTGCCTGGAGTAGCGCGGCTGAAGCTTTCTTT; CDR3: CAWSSAAEAFF
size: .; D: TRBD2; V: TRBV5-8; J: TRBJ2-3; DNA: TGTGCCAGCAGCTTGGGACTAGCGGGAGTTGGGACAGATACGCAGTATTTT; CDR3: CASSLGLAGVGTDTQYF
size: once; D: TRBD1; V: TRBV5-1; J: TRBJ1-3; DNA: TGCGCCAGCAGCTGGGGACAGTTCCTTTCTGGAAACACCATATATTTT; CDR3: CASSWGQFLSGNTIYF
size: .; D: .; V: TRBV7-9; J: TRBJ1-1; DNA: TGTGCCAGCAGCCCGAGAGGGAAGACTGAAGCTTTCTTT; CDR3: CASSPRGKTEAFF
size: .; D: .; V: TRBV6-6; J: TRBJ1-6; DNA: TGTGCCAGCCAAACCCAGGGGCGCGGGTCACCCCTCCACTTT; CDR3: CASQTQGRGSPLHF
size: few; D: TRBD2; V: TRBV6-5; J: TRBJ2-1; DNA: TGTGCCAGCAGCCGGGGGACTAGCAGCAATGAGCAGTTCTTC; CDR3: CASSRGTSSNEQFF
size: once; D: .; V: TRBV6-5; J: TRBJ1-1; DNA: TGTGCCAGCACCCTACAGGGTCGGAACACTGAAGCTTTCTTT; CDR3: CASTLQGRNTEAFF
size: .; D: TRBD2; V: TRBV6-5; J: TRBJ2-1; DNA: TGTGCCAGCAGTTCCCTACTAGCGGGAGACAACAATGAGCAGTTCTTC; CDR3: CASSSLLAGDNNEQFF
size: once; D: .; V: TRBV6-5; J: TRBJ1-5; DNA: TGTGCCAGCAGTGAAGGAGGGGCACAGCCCCAGCATTTT; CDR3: CASSEGGAQPQHF
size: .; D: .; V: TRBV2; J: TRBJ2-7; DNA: TGTGCCAGCTGGAAGTTCGAGGGCACCAACGAGCAGTACTTC; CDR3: CASWKFEGTNEQYF
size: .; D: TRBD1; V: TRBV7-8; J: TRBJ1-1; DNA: TGTGCCAGCAGCACCAGGACAGGTGGGAGCACTGAAGCTTTCTTT; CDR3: CASSTRTGGSTEAFF
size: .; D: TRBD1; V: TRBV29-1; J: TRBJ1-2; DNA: TGCAGCACTAGACAGGGTAGGGGCTATGGCTACACCTTC; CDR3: CSTRQGRGYGYTF
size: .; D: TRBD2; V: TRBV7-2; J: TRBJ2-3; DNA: TGTGCCAGCAGCTTAATCCTAGCGGTATCAGATACGCAGTATTTT; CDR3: CASSLILAVSDTQYF
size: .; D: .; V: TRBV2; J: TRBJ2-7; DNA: TGTGCCAGCACCCGCTCCTACGAGCAGTACTTC; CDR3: CASTRSYEQYF
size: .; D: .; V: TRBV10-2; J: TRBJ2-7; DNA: TGCGCCAGCAGTGAGGTAGCTAACGAGCAGTACTTC; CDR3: CASSEVANEQYF
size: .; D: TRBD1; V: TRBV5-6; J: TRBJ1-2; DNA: TGTGCCAGCAGCACAGCCGGACAGGTCTATGGCTACACCTTC; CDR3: CASSTAGQVYGYTF
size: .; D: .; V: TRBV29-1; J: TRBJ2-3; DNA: TGCAGCGTTGAGGAGAGGGTCACAGATACGCAGTATTTT; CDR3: CSVEERVTDTQYF
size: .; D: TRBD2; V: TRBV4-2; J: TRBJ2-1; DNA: TGTGCCAGCAGCCAACTGACTAGCGGGACAGTCGATGAGCAGTTCTTC; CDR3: CASSQLTSGTVDEQFF
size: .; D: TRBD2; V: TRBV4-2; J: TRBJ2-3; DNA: TGTGCCAGCAGCCAAGATCGGGCTAGCGGGGCAGATACGCAGTATTTT; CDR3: CASSQDRASGADTQYF
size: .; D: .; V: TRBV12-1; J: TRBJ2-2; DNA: TGTGCCAGCAGCGTGACTAGCGGAGCCGTCACCGGGGAGCTGTTTTTT; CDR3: CASSVTSGAVTGELFF
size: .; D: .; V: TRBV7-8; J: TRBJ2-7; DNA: TGTGCCAGCAGCCCCGGTCCCGGTCGCTACGAGCAGTACTTC; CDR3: CASSPGPGRYEQYF
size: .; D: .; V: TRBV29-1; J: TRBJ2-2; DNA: TGCAGCGTTGAAGACGACACCGGGGAGCTGTTTTTT; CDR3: CSVEDDTGELFF
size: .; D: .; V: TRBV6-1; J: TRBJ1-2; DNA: TGTGCCAGCAGTGATCGATCGTGGGCGGGGGACTATGGCTACACCTTC; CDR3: CASSDRSWAGDYGYTF
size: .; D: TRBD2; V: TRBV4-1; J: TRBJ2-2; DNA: TGCGCCAGCAGCCAGTTCCGCCGCGGGGGACCCGGGGAGCTGTTTTTT; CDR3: CASSQFRRGGPGELFF
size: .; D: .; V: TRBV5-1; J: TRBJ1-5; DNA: TGCGCCAGCAGCTGGGGGGGGCGCAACCAGCCCCAGCATTTT; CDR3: CASSWGGRNQPQHF
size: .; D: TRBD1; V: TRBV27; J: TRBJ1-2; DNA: TGTGCCAGCAGTCCGACATGGGGACAGGGCTACTTCCCTTATGGCTACACCTTC; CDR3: CASSPTWGQGYFPYGYTF
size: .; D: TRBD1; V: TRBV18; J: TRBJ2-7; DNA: TGTGCCAGCTCCCTTGACAGGGGAGGGCAGTACTTC; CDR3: CASSLDRGGQYF
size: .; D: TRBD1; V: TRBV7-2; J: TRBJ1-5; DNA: TGTGCCAGCAGCACCCATGGACAGGGTATGGGCCAGCCCCAGCATTTT; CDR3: CASSTHGQGMGQPQHF
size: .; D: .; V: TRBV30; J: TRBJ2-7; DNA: TGTGCCTGGAGTGTATTTTTGCCAGACTACGAGCAGTACTTC; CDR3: CAWSVFLPDYEQYF
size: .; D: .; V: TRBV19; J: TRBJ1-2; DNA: TGTGCCAGTAGTATCGTGGGAGCAGGGGCTAACTATGGCTACACCTTC; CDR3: CASSIVGAGANYGYTF
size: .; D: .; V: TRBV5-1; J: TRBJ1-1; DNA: TGCGCCAGCAGCCTCGGACAGATGAACACTGAAGCTTTCTTT; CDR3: CASSLGQMNTEAFF
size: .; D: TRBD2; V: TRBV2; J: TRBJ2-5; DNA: TGTGCCAGCACAGCGGGGGAGGGGGAGACCCAGTACTTC; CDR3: CASTAGEGETQYF
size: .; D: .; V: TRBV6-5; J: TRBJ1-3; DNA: TGTGCCAGCGGGTGGGCTGATGGAAACACCATATATTTT; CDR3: CASGWADGNTIYF
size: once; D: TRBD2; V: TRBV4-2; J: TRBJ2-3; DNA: TGTGCCAGCAGCCAATGGTCTAGCGGGGTAGAGGCTGGCACAGATACGCAGTATTTT; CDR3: CASSQWSSGVEAGTDTQYF
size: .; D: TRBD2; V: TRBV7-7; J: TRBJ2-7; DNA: TGTGCCAGCAGCCTCGCGGGGGGCAACAGTTACGAGCAGTACTTC; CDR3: CASSLAGGNSYEQYF
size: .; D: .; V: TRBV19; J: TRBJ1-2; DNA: TGTGCCAGTAGTTCCGAGGGAACGGGAGGCTACACCTTC; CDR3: CASSSEGTGGYTF
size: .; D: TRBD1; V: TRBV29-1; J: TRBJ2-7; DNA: TGCAGCATGAGGACAGGGGGCTACGAGCAGTACTTC; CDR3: CSMRTGGYEQYF
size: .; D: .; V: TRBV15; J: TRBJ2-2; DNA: TGTGCCACCAGCAGGAGCTACACCGGGGAGCTGTTTTTT; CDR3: CATSRSYTGELFF
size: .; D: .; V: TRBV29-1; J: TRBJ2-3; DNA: TGCAGCGTTGTACGTACAAATACGCAGTATTTT; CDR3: CSVVRTNTQYF